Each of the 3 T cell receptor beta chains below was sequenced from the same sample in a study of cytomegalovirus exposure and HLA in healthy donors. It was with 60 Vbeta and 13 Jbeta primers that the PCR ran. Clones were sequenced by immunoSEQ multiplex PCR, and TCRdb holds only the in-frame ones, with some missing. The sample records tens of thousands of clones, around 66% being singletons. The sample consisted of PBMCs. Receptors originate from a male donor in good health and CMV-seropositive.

The CDR3 DNA reads TGTGCCAGCAGCGATTATTCTTTAGTCTCTGGGGCCAACGTCCTGACTTTC. It encodes CASSDYSLVSGANVLTF. This sequence joins TRBV9 and TRBJ2-6; the D is unclear. Germline V CDR1 and CDR2: SGDLS, YYNGEE. The CDR3 is 17 amino acids. V lost 3 bases and J lost 0, with 13 bases in between.

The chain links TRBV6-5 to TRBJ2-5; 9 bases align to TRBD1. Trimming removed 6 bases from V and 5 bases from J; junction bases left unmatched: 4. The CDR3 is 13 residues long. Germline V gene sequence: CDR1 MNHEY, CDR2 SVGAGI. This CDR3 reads CASRGQGGETQYF. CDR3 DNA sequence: TGTGCCAGCAGGGGACAGGGAGGGGAGACCCAGTACTTC.

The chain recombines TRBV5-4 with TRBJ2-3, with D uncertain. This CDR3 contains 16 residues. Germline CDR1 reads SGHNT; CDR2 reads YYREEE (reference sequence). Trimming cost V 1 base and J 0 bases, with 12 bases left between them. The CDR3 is CASSLQVRGSTDTQYF. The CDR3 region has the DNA TGTGCCAGCAGCTTGCAAGTCCGTGGCAGCACAGATACGCAGTATTTT.